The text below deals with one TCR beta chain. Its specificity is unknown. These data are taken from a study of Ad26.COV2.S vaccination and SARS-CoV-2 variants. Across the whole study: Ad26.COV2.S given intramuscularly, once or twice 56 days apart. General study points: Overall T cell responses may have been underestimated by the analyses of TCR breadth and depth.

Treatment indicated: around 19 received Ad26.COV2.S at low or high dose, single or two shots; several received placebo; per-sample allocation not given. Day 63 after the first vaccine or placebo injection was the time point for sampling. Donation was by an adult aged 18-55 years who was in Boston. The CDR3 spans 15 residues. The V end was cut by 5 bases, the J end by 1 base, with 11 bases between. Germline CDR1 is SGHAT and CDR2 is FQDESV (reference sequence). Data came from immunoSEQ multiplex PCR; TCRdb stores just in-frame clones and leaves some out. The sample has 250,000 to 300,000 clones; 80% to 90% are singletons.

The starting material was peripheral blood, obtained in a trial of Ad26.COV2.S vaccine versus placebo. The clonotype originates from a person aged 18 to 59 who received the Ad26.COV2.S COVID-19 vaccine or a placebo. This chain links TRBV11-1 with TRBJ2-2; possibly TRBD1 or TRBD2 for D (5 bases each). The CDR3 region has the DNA TGTGCCAGCAGCCCACGGGACGGGAACACCGGGGAGCTGTTTTTT. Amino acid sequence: CASSPRDGNTGELFF.